These 24 T cell receptor beta chains share one sample of origin, sequenced in a study of brain T cells in children with intractable seizures. The repertoire was sequenced with immunoSEQ multiplex PCR; TCRdb's copy has only in-frame clones and lacks some. The table shows about 340,000 clones, with 85% to 95% occurring only once. Time point: blood from clinic visit 5 months post-surgery; TSC patient then seizure free. Sequenced material: peripheral blood, taken around 5 months after surgery. The receptors originated from a boy in the first two years of life with tuberous sclerosis and intractable seizures.

The chain uses TRBV2 and TRBJ2-3, with TRBD1 matching over 11 bases. CDR1 and CDR2 from the germline V gene are SNHLY and FYNNEI. The CDR3 runs 16 residues. V lost 6 bases and J lost 1; bases outside the gene matches: 6. The CDR3 bases are TGTGCCAGCAGCCGCGGGACAGGGGGAGGCACAGATACGCAGTATTTT. This codes for CASSRGTGGGTDTQYF.

The V call is TRBV9, the J call TRBJ2-2, with D perhaps matching TRBD1 (5 bases). This CDR3 is built from 16 residues. Germline CDR1 is SGDLS and CDR2 is YYNGEE. Trimming cost V 3 bases and J 5 bases, with 17 bases left between them. The CDR3 spells CASSADPRAETGELFF. CDR3 nucleotides: TGTGCCAGCAGCGCCGACCCCAGGGCTGAGACCGGGGAGCTGTTTTTT. The full variable domain, with the rest looked up from reference TRBV9 and TRBJ2-2, is DSGVTQTPKHLITATGQRVTLRCSPRSGDLSVYWYQQSLDQGLQFLIQYYNGEERAKGNILERFSAQQFPDLHSELNLSSLELGDSALYFCASSADPRAETGELFFGEGSRLTVL.

The V gene is TRBV12-5, the J gene TRBJ1-2; no reliable D call. This CDR3 comprises 11 residues. Germline V gene sequence: CDR1 LGHNT, CDR2 FRNRAP. V was shortened by 6 bases and J by 7 bases, with 9 bases between the two germline ends. The CDR3 region is CASGSTSGYTF. The CDR3 DNA reads as TGTGCTAGTGGATCGACTTCTGGCTACACCTTC.

The chain joins TRBV6-5 to TRBJ1-5; D gene ambiguous. The CDR3 extends over 14 amino acids. Germline V lookup: CDR1 MNHEY, CDR2 SVGAGI. The V gene lost 4 bases and the J gene lost 0 bases, with 7 bases spanning the gap. CDR3 sequence: CASSSQPSNQPQHF. As DNA, the CDR3 is TGTGCCAGCAGTTCCCAGCCTAGCAATCAGCCCCAGCATTTT.

V and J are TRBV5-1 and TRBJ1-1; 8 positions match TRBD1. Germline CDR1 SGHRS, CDR2 YFSETQ. This CDR3 is built from 11 residues. J gave up 11 bases and V 6 bases, and 6 bases lay outside the gene matches. Here the CDR3 DNA reads TGCGCCAGCACAGGGGGCACGGATGCTTTCTTT. Translated: CASTGGTDAFF.

The chain joins TRBV9 to TRBJ1-2; D perhaps matches TRBD1 (6 bases). CDR1 is SGDLS and CDR2 is YYNGEE in the germline V gene. The germline V and J ends were trimmed by 4 bases and 5 bases, with 15 bases remaining between them. The CDR3 totals 14 residues. The CDR3 here is CASSPGGGGYGYTF. The CDR3 DNA is TGTGCCAGCAGCCCTGGCGGAGGGGGTTATGGCTACACCTTC.

This chain connects TRBV4-2 to TRBJ2-5; a weak D match, TRBD2 (6 bases). CDR1 is LGHNA, CDR2 YNFKEQ, per germline. This CDR3 is 16 amino acids long. The V and J ends lost 3 bases and 4 bases respectively, with 18 bases between them. CDR3: CASSHLGLDGGETQYF. DNA of the CDR3: TGTGCCAGCAGCCATCTGGGACTCGACGGGGGAGAGACCCAGTACTTC.

CDR3 nucleotides: TGCGCCAGCAGCCCTCGCCAGACAACTAATGAAAAACTGTTTTTT. This translates into CASSPRQTTNEKLFF. V is TRBV4-1 and J is TRBJ1-4; D remains ambiguous. The CDR3 runs to 15 residues. Germline V lookup: CDR1 MGHRA, CDR2 YSYEKL. Trimming took 4 bases from V and 0 from J, leaving 9 bases between them.

J is TRBJ1-5 and V is TRBV25-1; D possibly corresponds to TRBD1 (5 bases). Trimming shortened V by 1 base and J by 5 bases, and 9 bases separated the two germline ends. The CDR3 loop spans 14 amino acids. CDR1 MGHDK and CDR2 SYGVNS come from the germline V gene. The CDR3 loop is CASSELGDYQPQHF. The CDR3 nucleotides read TGTGCCAGCAGTGAATTGGGGGATTATCAGCCCCAGCATTTT.

The rearrangement uses TRBV9 and TRBJ2-7, with 14 bases fitting TRBD2. This CDR3 is built from 15 residues. Germline-derived CDR1 and CDR2 are SGDLS and YYNGEE. The J segment lost 6 bases and the V segment lost 3 bases, leaving 5 bases of the junction unmatched. CDR3 DNA sequence: TGTGCCAGCAGCGCTGGGACTAGCGGGAGTAGCGAGCAGTACTTC. It specifies CASSAGTSGSSEQYF.

The rearrangement uses TRBV4-1 and TRBJ2-1; 7 nucleotides match TRBD2. Trimming at V came to 3 bases and at J to 3 bases, leaving 14 bases not matched to a gene. The CDR3 length is 18 residues. Germline V gives CDR1 MGHRA, CDR2 YSYEKL. The CDR3 sequence is CASSHPPVRRENYNEQFF. The CDR3 DNA reads TGCGCCAGCAGCCACCCCCCAGTGCGGCGGGAGAACTACAATGAGCAGTTCTTC.

The chain couples TRBV11-2 to TRBJ2-2; 8 bases align to TRBD2. There are 17 residues in the CDR3. V shed 5 bases and J 7 bases; nucleotides not matched to a gene: 15. Germline lookup yields CDR1 SGHAT and CDR2 FQNNGV. The CDR3 sequence: CASSPGDGRADNGELFF. The CDR3 region has the DNA TGTGCCAGCAGCCCAGGAGACGGGAGGGCCGATAACGGGGAGCTGTTTTTT.

This chain connects TRBV10-1 to TRBJ2-7, with D hard to call. Per the germline V gene, CDR1 is WNHNN and CDR2 is SYGVQD (reference sequence). V dropped 2 bases and J dropped 1 base, with 6 bases sitting between them. CDR3 length equals 13 residues. The CDR3 bases are TGCGCCAGCAGTGAGGGGATTTCCTACGAGCAGTACTTC. Translation: CASSEGISYEQYF.

V usage is TRBV12-3 or TRBV12-4 and J usage is TRBJ1-1; tentative D call: TRBD1 (5 bases). This CDR3 spans 13 amino acids. V dropped 7 bases and J dropped 1 base, with 10 bases sitting between them. CDR3 amino acids: CASTKTGNTEAFF. CDR3 in DNA: TGTGCCAGCACTAAAACAGGGAACACTGAAGCTTTCTTT.

This chain connects TRBV19 to TRBJ2-5; TRBD2 agrees at 13 bases. V dropped 3 bases and J dropped 5; count of bases not matched to a gene: 12. This CDR3 spans 18 amino acids. CDR1 and CDR2 (germline): LNHDA, SQIVND (reference sequence). The CDR3, as DNA: TGTGCCAGTAGTATGCCCGGACTAGCGGGAGCTTGGGCGGAGACCCAGTACTTC. Protein product: CASSMPGLAGAWAETQYF.

The rearrangement uses TRBV6-5 and TRBJ2-1, with D unresolved. The CDR3 spans 16 residues. The germline V gene has CDR1 MNHEY and CDR2 SVGAGI. V dropped 0 bases and J dropped 9 bases, with 18 bases sitting between them. CDR3 in amino acids: CASSYSFPAGGGEQFF. The CDR3 DNA is TGTGCCAGCAGTTACTCGTTTCCGGCCGGTGGCGGTGAGCAGTTCTTC.

In nucleotides, the CDR3 is TGTGCCAGCCGTCTTCAGACAAATGAAGCTTTCTTT. Encoded protein: CASRLQTNEAFF. The genes are TRBV7-9 and TRBJ1-1; unclear D gene. This CDR3 has 12 residues. V was trimmed by 8 bases and J by 7 bases, leaving 14 bases between them. Germline loops: CDR1 SEHNR, CDR2 FQNEAQ (reference sequence).

The rearrangement joins TRBV5-1 to TRBJ2-2; a weak D match, TRBD2 (5 bases). CDR3 size: 15 residues. Per the germline V gene, CDR1 is SGHRS and CDR2 is YFSETQ. With 2 bases removed from V and 3 bases from J, the gap between germline ends came to 11 bases. The CDR3 loop is CASSFTRVDTGELFF. In nucleotides, the CDR3 is TGCGCCAGCAGCTTTACTAGGGTGGACACCGGGGAGCTGTTTTTT.

This clone came up once. The chain carries TRBV4-1 and TRBJ1-2; perhaps TRBD1 as D (5 bases). Germline values: CDR1 MGHRA, CDR2 YSYEKL. CDR3 size: 16 residues. Trimming shortened V by 1 base and J by 7 bases, and 19 bases separated the two germline ends. CDR3 coding DNA: TGCGCCAGCAGCCAAGTAATCGGGGACGGGTGGGGTGGCTACACCTTC. Its translation: CASSQVIGDGWGGYTF.

The rearrangement joins TRBV9 to TRBJ2-3; the D gene is possibly TRBD2 (5 bases). Germline CDR1 is SGDLS and CDR2 is YYNGEE. Trimming took off 3 bases at V and 0 bases at J, with 14 bases between the two ends. CDR3 length equals 16 residues. CDR3 region: CASSAWTVPSTDTQYF. The CDR3 DNA is TGTGCCAGCAGCGCCTGGACTGTCCCAAGCACAGATACGCAGTATTTT.

This chain joins TRBV9 and TRBJ2-3; TRBD1 matches at 11 bases. The germline CDR1 and CDR2 sequences are SGDLS and YYNGEE. Losses at the gene ends were 3 bases for V and 0 bases for J; bases not matched to a gene: 9. The CDR3 contains 18 residues. The CDR3 region is CASSAHTGTGGSTDTQYF. In DNA form, the CDR3 reads TGTGCCAGCAGCGCCCACACCGGGACAGGGGGGAGCACAGATACGCAGTATTTT.

This chain uses TRBV28 with TRBJ2-1; the D call may be TRBD1 or TRBD2 (6 bases each). The germline V gene encodes CDR1 MDHEN and CDR2 SYDVKM. The V gene lost 6 bases and the J gene lost 9 bases, with 9 bases spanning the gap. The CDR3 covers 11 residues. The CDR3 spells CASRGGFEQFF. In DNA, the CDR3 is TGTGCCAGCAGGGGGGGCTTTGAGCAGTTCTTC.

The chain recombines TRBV30 with TRBJ2-5; D tentatively fits TRBD1 or TRBD2 (6 bases each). The CDR3 runs 13 residues. Germline V gives CDR1 GTSNPN, CDR2 SVGIG (reference sequence). Trimming shortened V by 4 bases and J by 3 bases, and 12 bases separated the two germline ends. This CDR3 is CAWITRGEETQYF. The CDR3 coding sequence is TGTGCCTGGATTACGAGGGGGGAAGAGACCCAGTACTTC.

In regard to this clone: In the same sample, other DNA sequences code for this CDR3. The chain uses TRBV4-1 and TRBJ1-5, with D possibly TRBD1 on 5 matching bases. Germline loops: CDR1 MGHRA, CDR2 YSYEKL. CDR3 length: 15 residues. V dropped 1 base and J dropped 2 bases, with 9 bases sitting between them. CDR3 loop: CASSQGRRGNQPQHF. The CDR3 DNA follows: TGCGCCAGCAGCCAAGGACGCAGGGGCAATCAGCCCCAGCATTTT.